The 4 T cell receptor beta chains presented below share a single source sample, sequenced in a study of monozygotic twins with inflammatory bowel disease. TCRdb re-called the 5' RACE reads and catalogs CDR3 proteins one per entry, DNA excluded. This specimen shows approximately 120,000 distinct CDR3 sequences; the ten leading clones hold around 11%. The sequenced sample consisted of blood. These receptors were obtained from a human donor with ulcerative colitis or Crohn's disease, or a healthy co-twin of an affected twin (not recorded which).

The CDR3 reads CASRDGGTLNTEAFF. This chain uses TRBV5-1 with TRBJ1-1. Germline-derived CDR1 and CDR2 are SGHRS and YFSETQ. This CDR3 comprises 15 residues.

The chain couples TRBV25-1 to TRBJ1-6. The germline V gene has CDR1 MGHDK and CDR2 SYGVNS. This CDR3 comprises 14 residues. CDR3: CASSEQWGFSPLHF.

V gene TRBV19 combines with J gene TRBJ1-1; no DNA is available, so the TRBD1 call from TCRdb remains unchecked. This CDR3 has 14 amino acids. Germline CDR1 LNHDA, CDR2 SQIVND (reference sequence). CDR3 in amino acids: CASSIDRGGTEAFF.

CDR3 in amino acids: CASSHTGTYEQYF. The genes are TRBV5-1 and TRBJ2-7; without DNA, the TCRdb call of TRBD1 cannot be checked. Germline V CDR1 and CDR2: SGHRS, YFSETQ. The CDR3 runs 13 residues.